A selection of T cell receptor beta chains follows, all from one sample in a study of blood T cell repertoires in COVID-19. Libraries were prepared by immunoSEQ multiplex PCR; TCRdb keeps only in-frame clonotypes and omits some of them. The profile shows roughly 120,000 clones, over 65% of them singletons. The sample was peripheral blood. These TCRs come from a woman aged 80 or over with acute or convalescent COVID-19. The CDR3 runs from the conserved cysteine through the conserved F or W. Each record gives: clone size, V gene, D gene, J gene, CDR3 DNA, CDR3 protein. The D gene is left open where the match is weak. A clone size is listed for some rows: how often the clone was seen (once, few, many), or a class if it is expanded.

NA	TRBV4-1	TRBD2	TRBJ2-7	TGCGCCAGCAGCTCTTATAGCGGGGGTCCCTACGAGCAGTACTTC	CASSSYSGGPYEQYF
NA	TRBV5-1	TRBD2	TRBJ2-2	TGCGCCAGCAGCTTGGGAGCGGGGATCATGGACGGGGAGCTGTTTTTT	CASSLGAGIMDGELFF
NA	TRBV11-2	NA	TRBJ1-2	TGTGCCAGCAGCTCAGGGGTAGATACGGCTGGCTACACCTTC	CASSSGVDTAGYTF
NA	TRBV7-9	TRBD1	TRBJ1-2	TGTGCCAGCAGCTCTCTACCGGGACAGGGGTTCTTTGATGGCTACACCTTC	CASSSLPGQGFFDGYTF
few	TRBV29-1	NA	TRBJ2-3	TGCAGCGTTAGAAGGGGTGGCACAGATACGCAGTATTTT	CSVRRGGTDTQYF
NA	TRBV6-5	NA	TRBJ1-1	TGTGCCAGCAAATGGAGGGGATGGGCTTTCTTT	CASKWRGWAFF
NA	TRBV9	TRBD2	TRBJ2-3	TGTGCCAGCAGCCCCATTGGTAGAAGCGGGGGCACAGATACGCAGTATTTT	CASSPIGRSGGTDTQYF
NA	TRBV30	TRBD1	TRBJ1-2	TGTGCCTGGAACCGCGGGACAGGGGGAATTGGTGGCTACACCTTC	CAWNRGTGGIGGYTF
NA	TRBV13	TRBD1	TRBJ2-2	TGTGCCAGCAGCTTAGGCCCCGGGACAGGTGGTGCCGGGGAGCTGTTTTTT	CASSLGPGTGGAGELFF
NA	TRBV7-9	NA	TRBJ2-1	TGTGCCAGCAGCTTAGCTCCAGGGTCCTACAATGAGCAGTTCTTC	CASSLAPGSYNEQFF
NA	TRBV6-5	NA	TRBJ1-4	TGTGCCAGCAGTTACTCCGGCAGGGTAGAAAAACTGTTTTTT	CASSYSGRVEKLFF
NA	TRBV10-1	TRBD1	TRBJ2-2	TGCGCCAGCAGTACAGGGGGCAACACCGGGGAGCTGTTTTTT	CASSTGGNTGELFF
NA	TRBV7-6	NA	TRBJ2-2	TGTGCCAGCAGCTTAGGAGAGGGCGGGGTCCACACCGGGGAGCTGTTTTTT	CASSLGEGGVHTGELFF
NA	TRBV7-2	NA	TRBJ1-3	TGTGCCACCTTTCGGGAGGCCCGCTCTGGAAACACCATATATTTT	CATFREARSGNTIYF
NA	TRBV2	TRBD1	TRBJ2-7	TGTGCCAGCAGTAGACAGGGCAGCTCCTACGAGCAGTACTTC	CASSRQGSSYEQYF
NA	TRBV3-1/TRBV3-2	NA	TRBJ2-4	TGTGCCAGCAGCCAAGGGAGCATTCAGTACTTC	CASSQGSIQYF
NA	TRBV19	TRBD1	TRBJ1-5	TGTGCCAGCACCCCACCGGGACAGGGGCATCAGCCCCAGCATTTT	CASTPPGQGHQPQHF
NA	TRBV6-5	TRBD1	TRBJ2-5	TGTGCCAGCAAAAGGGGACAGTTGGGAGAGACCCAGTACTTC	CASKRGQLGETQYF
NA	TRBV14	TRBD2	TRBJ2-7	TGTGCCAGCAGCCAGCTTAGCGGGAGCTCCTACGAGCAGTACTTC	CASSQLSGSSYEQYF
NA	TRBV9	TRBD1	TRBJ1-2	TGTGCCAGCAGCGTAGGTGGAGGACAGGGGGACTATGGCTACACCTTC	CASSVGGGQGDYGYTF
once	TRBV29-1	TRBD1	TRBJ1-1	TGCAGCGCGACCGGGACAGGGGTCACTGAAGCTTTCTTT	CSATGTGVTEAFF
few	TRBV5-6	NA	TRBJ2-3	TGTGCCAGCAGCCTCCGCTCGGGACACCTCACAGATACGCAGTATTTT	CASSLRSGHLTDTQYF
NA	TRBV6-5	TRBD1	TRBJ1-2	TGTGCCAGCAGTTACTCAACAGGGGGCTATGGCTACACCTTC	CASSYSTGGYGYTF
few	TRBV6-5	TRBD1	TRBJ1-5	TGTGCCAGCAGTCTTCGGACAGGGGATCAGCCCCAGCATTTT	CASSLRTGDQPQHF
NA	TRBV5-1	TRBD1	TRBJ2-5	TGCGCCAGCAGCCTAGCTCCTGGACAGGGACAAGAGACCCAGTACTTC	CASSLAPGQGQETQYF
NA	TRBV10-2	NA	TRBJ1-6	TGCGCCAGCTCGCAGACAGCAGATAATTCACCCCTCCACTTT	CASSQTADNSPLHF
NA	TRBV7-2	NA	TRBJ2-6	TGTGCCAGCAGCCCCGTCAGGGCAACCTCACGTGGGGCCAACGTCCTGACTTTC	CASSPVRATSRGANVLTF
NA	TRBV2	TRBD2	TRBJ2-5	TGTGCCAGCAGTGGGTTAGCGGGAGGGCGGGAGACCCAGTACTTC	CASSGLAGGRETQYF